The T cell receptor beta chain described here comes from a study of cytomegalovirus exposure and HLA in healthy donors. Overall study results and limits: There were reportedly fewer N-insertions in an Asian-associated ancestry cluster than the roughly 670-donor mean, in a later analysis. Earlier analysis looked at TCR beta V segments, and most were productive about 87% or about 30% of the time. In a later analysis, specific HLA alleles were associated with about 18,000 TCR beta sequences at a 0.05 false discovery rate.

For this clone: The antigen is undetermined. Other nucleotide sequences in the sample specify the same CDR3.

13 Jbeta primers and 60 Vbeta primers were used for the PCR. Repertoires were generated with immunoSEQ multiplex PCR, while TCRdb's copy carries only in-frame clones and drops some. This sample has around 120,000 clones; approximately 72% occur once, and the top ten carry around 30%. Per germline, CDR1 SGHRS and CDR2 YFSETQ. The CDR3 is 14 residues long. The V end was cut by 0 bases, the J end by 0 bases, with 4 bases between. The origin of this receptor is a man aged 55 to 70 in good health and CMV-seropositive. The chain links TRBV5-1 to TRBJ2-1; D is undetermined. Material for sequencing was PBMCs. CDR3 loop: CASSLDSSYNEQFF. CDR3 sequence (DNA): TGCGCCAGCAGCTTGGATAGCTCCTACAATGAGCAGTTCTTC. The full variable domain, with the rest looked up from reference TRBV5-1 and TRBJ2-1, is KAGVTQTPRYLIKTRGQQVTLSCSPISGHRSVSWYQQTPGQGLQFLFEYFSETQRNKGNFPGRFSGRQFSNSRSEMNVSTLELGDSALYLCASSLDSSYNEQFFGPGTRLTVL.